The present TCR beta chain was sequenced within a study of technical replicates of blood from a few donors (dated by TCRdb to the late 2010s). The CDR3 sequence holds 15 residues, the cysteine and phenylalanine included. Kept here is only the CDR3 DNA, which spans 45 bases and is read in frame from base 1. Relative to germline, V is missing 2 bases and J is missing 7 bases, with 9 bases of the junction outside any gene match. The germline V gene encodes CDR1 MNHEY and CDR2 SMNVEV (reference sequence). The method behind the library was the immunoSEQ multiplex PCR assay. As stored in TCRdb, this immuneACCESS dataset retains in-frame rearrangements with V and J assigned. A fraction of the clones does not appear; measured against another copy, unresolved V genes explain less than half of the discrepancy, and the remainder lacks a known reason. The sample has about 70,000 clones on record, approximately 97% of them singletons. The ten largest clonotypes hold 0.21% of the sample.

For this clone: There is no known antigen for this receptor. It has no much larger one-base neighbor in the sample; base qualities were not kept.

The sequence was obtained from a human donor in good health. Sample: T cells isolated from PBMCs. This chain joins TRBV27 to TRBJ2-3; 7 bases in the junction line up with TRBD1. The CDR3 is CASSLTGQAFYTQYF. At the DNA level, the sequence is TGTGCCAGCAGTTTAACCGGACAGGCTTTCTATACGCAGTATTTT.